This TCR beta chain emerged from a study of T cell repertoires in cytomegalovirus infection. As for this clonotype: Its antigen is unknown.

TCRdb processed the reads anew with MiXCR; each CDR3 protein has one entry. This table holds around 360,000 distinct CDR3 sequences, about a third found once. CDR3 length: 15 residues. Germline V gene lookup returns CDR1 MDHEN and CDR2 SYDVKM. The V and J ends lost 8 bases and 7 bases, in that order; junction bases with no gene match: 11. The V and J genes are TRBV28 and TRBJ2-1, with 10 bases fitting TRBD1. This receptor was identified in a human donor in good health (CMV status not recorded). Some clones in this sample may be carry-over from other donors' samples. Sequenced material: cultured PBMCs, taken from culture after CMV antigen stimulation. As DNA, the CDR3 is TGTGCCAGCCGTCAGTGGGACAGGGGTGAAAATGAGCAGTTCTTC. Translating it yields CASRQWDRGENEQFF. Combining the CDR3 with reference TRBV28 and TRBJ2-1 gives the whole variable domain DVKVTQSSRYLVKRTGEKVFLECVQDMDHENMFWYRQDPGLGLRLIYFSYDVKMKEKGDIPEGYSVSREKKERFSLILESASTNQTSMYLCASRQWDRGENEQFFGPGTRLTVL.